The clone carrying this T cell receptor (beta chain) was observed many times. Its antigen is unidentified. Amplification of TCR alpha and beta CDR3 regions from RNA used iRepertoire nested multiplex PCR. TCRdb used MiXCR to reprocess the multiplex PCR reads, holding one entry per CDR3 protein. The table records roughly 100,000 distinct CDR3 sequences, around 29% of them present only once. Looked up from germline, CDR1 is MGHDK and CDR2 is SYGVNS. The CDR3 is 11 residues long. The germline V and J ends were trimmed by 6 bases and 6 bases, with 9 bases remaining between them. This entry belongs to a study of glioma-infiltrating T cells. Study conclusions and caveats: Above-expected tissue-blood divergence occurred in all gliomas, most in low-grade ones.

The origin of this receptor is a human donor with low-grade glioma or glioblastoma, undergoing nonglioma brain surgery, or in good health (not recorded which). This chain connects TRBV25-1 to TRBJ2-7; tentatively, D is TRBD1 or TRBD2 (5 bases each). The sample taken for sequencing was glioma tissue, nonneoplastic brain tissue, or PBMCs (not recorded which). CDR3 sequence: CASRVGVEQYF. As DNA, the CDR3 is TGTGCCAGCAGGGTGGGGGTCGAGCAGTACTTC.